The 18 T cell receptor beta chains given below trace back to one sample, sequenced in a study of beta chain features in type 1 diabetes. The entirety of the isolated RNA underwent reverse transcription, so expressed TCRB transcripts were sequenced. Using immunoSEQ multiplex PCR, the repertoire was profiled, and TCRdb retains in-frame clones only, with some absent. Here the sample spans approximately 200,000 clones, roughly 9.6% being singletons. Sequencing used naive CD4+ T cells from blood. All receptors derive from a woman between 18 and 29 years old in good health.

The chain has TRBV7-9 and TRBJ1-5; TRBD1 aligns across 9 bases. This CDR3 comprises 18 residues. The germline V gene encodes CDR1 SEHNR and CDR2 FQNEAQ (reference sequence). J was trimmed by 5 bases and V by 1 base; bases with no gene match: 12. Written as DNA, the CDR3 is TGTGCCAGCAGCTTAGAGGGGACAGGGTCAGGGACCGATCAGCCCCAGCATTTT. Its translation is CASSLEGTGSGTDQPQHF.

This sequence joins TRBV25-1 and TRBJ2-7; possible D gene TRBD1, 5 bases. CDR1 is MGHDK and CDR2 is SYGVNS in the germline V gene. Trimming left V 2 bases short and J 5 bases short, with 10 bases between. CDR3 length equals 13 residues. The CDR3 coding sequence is TGTGCCAGCAGTGAACCAGGGCTCGACGAGCAGTACTTC. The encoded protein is CASSEPGLDEQYF.

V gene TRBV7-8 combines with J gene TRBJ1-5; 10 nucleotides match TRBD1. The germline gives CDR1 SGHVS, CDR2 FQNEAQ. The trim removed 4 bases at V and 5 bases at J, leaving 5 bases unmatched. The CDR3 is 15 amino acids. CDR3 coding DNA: TGTGCCAGCAGCTACGACAGGGGGCGAGATCAGCCCCAGCATTTT. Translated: CASSYDRGRDQPQHF.

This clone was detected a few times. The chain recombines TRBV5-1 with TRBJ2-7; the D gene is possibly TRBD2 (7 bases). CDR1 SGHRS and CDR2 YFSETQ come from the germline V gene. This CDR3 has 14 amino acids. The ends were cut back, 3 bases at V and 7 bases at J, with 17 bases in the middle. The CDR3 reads CASSSGTGGLEQYF. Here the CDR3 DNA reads TGCGCCAGCAGCTCCGGAACGGGGGGCCTGGAGCAGTACTTC.

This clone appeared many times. CDR3 protein: CAFRRYNEQFF. CDR3 coding DNA: TGTGCCTTCCGGAGGTACAATGAGCAGTTCTTC. This rearrangement joins TRBV30 to TRBJ2-1, with D perhaps TRBD2 (5 bases). CDR3 length equals 11 residues. Trimming removed 7 bases from V and 4 bases from J, with 8 bases in between. CDR1 and CDR2 (germline): GTSNPN, SVGIG (reference sequence).

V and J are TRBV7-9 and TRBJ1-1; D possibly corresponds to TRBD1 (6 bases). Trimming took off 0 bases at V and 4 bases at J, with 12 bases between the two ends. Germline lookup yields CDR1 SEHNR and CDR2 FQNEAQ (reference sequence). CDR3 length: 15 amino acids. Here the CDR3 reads CASSLARGSGTEAFF. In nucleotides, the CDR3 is TGTGCCAGCAGCTTAGCGAGGGGGTCTGGCACTGAAGCTTTCTTT.

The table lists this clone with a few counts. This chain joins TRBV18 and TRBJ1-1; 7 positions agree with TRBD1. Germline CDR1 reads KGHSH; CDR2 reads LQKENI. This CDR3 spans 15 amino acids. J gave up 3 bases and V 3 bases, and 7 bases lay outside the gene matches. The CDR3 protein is CASSPKGARDTEAFF. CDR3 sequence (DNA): TGTGCCAGCTCACCCAAGGGGGCGAGGGACACTGAAGCTTTCTTT.

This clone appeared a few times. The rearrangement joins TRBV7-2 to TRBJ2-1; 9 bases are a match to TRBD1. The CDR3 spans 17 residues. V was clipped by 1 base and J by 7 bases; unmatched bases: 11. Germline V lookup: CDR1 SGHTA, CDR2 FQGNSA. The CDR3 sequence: CASSLVRFGTGLNEQFF. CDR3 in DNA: TGTGCCAGCAGCTTAGTTAGATTCGGGACAGGGCTAAATGAGCAGTTCTTC.

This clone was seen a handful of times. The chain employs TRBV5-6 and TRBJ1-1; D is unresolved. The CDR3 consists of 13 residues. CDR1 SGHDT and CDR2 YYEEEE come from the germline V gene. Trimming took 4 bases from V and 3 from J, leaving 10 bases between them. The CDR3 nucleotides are TGTGCCAGCAGCGTAACGAGGGACACTGAAGCTTTCTTT. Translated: CASSVTRDTEAFF.

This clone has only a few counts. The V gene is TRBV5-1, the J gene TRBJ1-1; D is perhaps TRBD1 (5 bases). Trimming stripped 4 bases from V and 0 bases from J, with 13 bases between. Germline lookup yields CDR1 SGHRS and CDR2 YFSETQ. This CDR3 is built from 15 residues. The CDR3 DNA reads TGCGCCAGCAGCCCTACCCAGGGAATGAACACTGAAGCTTTCTTT. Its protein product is CASSPTQGMNTEAFF.

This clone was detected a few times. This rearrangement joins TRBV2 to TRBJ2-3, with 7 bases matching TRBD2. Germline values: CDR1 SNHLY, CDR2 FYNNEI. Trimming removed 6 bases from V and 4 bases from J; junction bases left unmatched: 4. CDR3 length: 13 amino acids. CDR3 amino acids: CASRDSGPDTQYF. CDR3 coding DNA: TGTGCCAGCAGGGATAGCGGGCCAGATACGCAGTATTTT.

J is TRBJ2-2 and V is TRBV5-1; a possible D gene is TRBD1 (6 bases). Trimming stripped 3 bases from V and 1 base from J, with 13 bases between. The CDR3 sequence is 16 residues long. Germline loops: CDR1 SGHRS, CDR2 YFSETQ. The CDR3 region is CASSWAGTLNTGELFF. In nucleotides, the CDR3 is TGCGCCAGCAGCTGGGCCGGGACACTGAACACCGGGGAGCTGTTTTTT.

As DNA, the CDR3 is TGCAGCGGACGTTGGAGCGGGAGGGCGGGTGAGCAGTTCTTC. Protein product: CSGRWSGRAGEQFF. V is TRBV29-1 and J is TRBJ2-1, with TRBD2 matching 10 bases. The CDR3 contains 14 residues. The J segment lost 9 bases and the V segment lost 7 bases, leaving 12 bases of the junction unmatched. The germline CDR1 and CDR2 sequences are SQVTM and ANQGSEA.

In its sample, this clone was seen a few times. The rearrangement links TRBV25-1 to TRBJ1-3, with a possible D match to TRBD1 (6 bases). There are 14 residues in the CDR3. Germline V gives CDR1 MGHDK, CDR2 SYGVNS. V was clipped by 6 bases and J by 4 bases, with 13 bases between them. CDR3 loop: CASRMTGEGNTIYF. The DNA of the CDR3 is TGTGCCAGCAGAATGACAGGAGAGGGAAACACCATATATTTT.

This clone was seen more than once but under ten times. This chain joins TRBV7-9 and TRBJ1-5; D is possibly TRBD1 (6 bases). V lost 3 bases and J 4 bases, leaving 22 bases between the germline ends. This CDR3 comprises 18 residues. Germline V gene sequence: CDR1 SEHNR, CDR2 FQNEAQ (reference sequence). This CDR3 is CASSFYVSGQILNQPQHF. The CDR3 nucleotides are TGTGCCAGCAGCTTTTATGTATCGGGACAAATTTTAAATCAGCCCCAGCATTTT.

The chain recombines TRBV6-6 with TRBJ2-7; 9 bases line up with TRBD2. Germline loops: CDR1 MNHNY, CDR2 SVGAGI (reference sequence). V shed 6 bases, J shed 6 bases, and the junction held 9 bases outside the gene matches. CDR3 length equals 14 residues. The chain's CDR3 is CASRRLAEYPEQYF. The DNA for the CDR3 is TGTGCCAGCAGACGACTAGCGGAATACCCCGAGCAGTACTTC.

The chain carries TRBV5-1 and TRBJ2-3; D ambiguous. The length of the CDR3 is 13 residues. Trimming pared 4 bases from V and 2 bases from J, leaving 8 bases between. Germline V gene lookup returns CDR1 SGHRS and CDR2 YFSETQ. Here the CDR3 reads CASSEPPTDTQYF. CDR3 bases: TGCGCCAGCAGCGAGCCCCCCACAGATACGCAGTATTTT.

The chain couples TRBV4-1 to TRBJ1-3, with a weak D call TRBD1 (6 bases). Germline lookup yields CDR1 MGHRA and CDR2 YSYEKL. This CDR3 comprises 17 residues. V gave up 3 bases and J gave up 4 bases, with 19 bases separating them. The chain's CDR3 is CASSQDSTTGRGNTIYF. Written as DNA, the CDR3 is TGCGCCAGCAGCCAGGACAGTACCACCGGTCGGGGAAACACCATATATTTT.